The 2 T cell receptor beta chains below were found in one sample sequenced in a study of Tregs in tolerant kidney transplant recipients. Measured with immunoSEQ multiplex PCR; TCRdb has only the in-frame clones, and not every one. The repertoire holds more than 60,000 clones, with less than 98% as singletons. The source was CD4+ T cells from blood, collected before the transplant. The origin of the receptors is a human donor who received a combined kidney and bone marrow transplant.

This chain uses TRBV5-1 with TRBJ2-3; D is perhaps TRBD2 (5 bases). Trimming shortened V by 2 bases and J by 0 bases, and 13 bases separated the two germline ends. CDR1 is SGHRS and CDR2 is YFSETQ in the germline V gene. CDR3 length: 16 amino acids. DNA of the CDR3: TGCGCCAGCAGCTTCGGCCCGGGGTTAAGCACAGATACGCAGTATTTT. This gives the protein CASSFGPGLSTDTQYF.

The rearrangement uses TRBV7-2 and TRBJ2-3, with D maybe TRBD1 (5 bases). V was cut by 5 bases and J by 4 bases, with 16 bases left in between. This CDR3 comprises 15 residues. Germline-derived CDR1 and CDR2 are SGHTA and FQGNSA. The CDR3 DNA reads as TGTGCCAGCAGCCAGGGCCTCTTTGGCCCAGATACGCAGTATTTT. This sequence encodes CASSQGLFGPDTQYF.